One sample yielded the 23 T cell receptor beta chains listed below, sequenced in a study of blood T cell repertoires in COVID-19. Sequencing used immunoSEQ multiplex PCR; TCRdb keeps in-frame clones, though not all of them. The data hold under 300,000 clones, with roughly 83% observed a single time. The source material was peripheral blood. These receptors all stem from a woman of 80 years or more with acute or convalescent COVID-19.

The chain is built from TRBV2 and TRBJ1-5, with 9 bases aligning to TRBD1. The length of the CDR3 is 15 residues. Germline V gives CDR1 SNHLY, CDR2 FYNNEI. Trimming at V came to 4 bases and at J to 6 bases, leaving 7 bases not matched to a gene. The CDR3 DNA sequence: TGTGCCAGCAGTGCCGGGACAGGGAGCGTTCAGCCCCAGCATTTT. Translated: CASSAGTGSVQPQHF.

The chain employs TRBV28 and TRBJ1-1; D gene unclear. Trimming shortened V by 3 bases and J by 7 bases, and 9 bases separated the two germline ends. CDR3 size: 12 residues. In germline, CDR1 is MDHEN, CDR2 SYDVKM. The DNA for the CDR3 is TGTGCCAGCAGTTTTGGTCGGTTTGAAGCTTTCTTT. This sequence encodes CASSFGRFEAFF.

The chain recombines TRBV11-2 with TRBJ2-2; 7 bases are shared with TRBD1. Germline V CDR1 and CDR2: SGHAT, FQNNGV. V lost 2 bases and J lost 5; bases outside the gene matches: 8. The length of the CDR3 is 16 residues. The CDR3 DNA is TGTGCCAGCAGCTTAAACAGGGGCCCCGGTACCGGGGAGCTGTTTTTT. Translation: CASSLNRGPGTGELFF. Based on the CDR3 plus reference TRBV11-2 and TRBJ2-2, the full variable domain is EAGVAQSPRYKIIEKRQSVAFWCNPISGHATLYWYQQILGQGPKLLIQFQNNGVVDDSQLPKDRFSAERLKGVDSTLKIQPAKLEDSAVYLCASSLNRGPGTGELFFGEGSRLTVL.

The genes are TRBV2 and TRBJ1-2; 10 bases map to TRBD1. Germline assignment: CDR1 SNHLY and CDR2 FYNNEI. After removal of 5 bases from V and 3 bases from J, the junction contained 3 bases not matched to a gene. The CDR3 has 14 residues. CDR3 bases: TGTGCCAGCAGTTGGGGGACAGGGGACTATGGCTACACCTTC. Translating gives CASSWGTGDYGYTF.

This chain uses TRBV30 with TRBJ1-2, with D possibly being TRBD1 (6 bases). The CDR3 consists of 14 residues. V was pared by 1 base and J by 7 bases, with 16 bases between. Germline V gene lookup returns CDR1 GTSNPN and CDR2 SVGIG (reference sequence). The DNA for the CDR3 is TGTGCCTGGAGTGGGCCCCGGGGGGGCACTGGCTACACCTTC. Amino acids: CAWSGPRGGTGYTF.

The chain employs TRBV19 and TRBJ2-3; 9 nucleotides match TRBD1. V gave up 6 bases and J gave up 1 base; unmatched junction bases: 8. Germline V CDR1 and CDR2: LNHDA, SQIVND (reference sequence). CDR3 size: 16 residues. The CDR3 region is CASRPRDRERTDTQYF. CDR3 nucleotide sequence: TGTGCCAGTAGGCCCCGGGACAGGGAGCGCACAGATACGCAGTATTTT. Full variable domain (missing parts from reference TRBV19 and TRBJ2-3): DGGITQSPKYLFRKEGQNVTLSCEQNLNHDAMYWYRQDPGQGLRLIYYSQIVNDFQKGDIAEGYSVSREKKESFPLTVTSAQKNPTAFYLCASRPRDRERTDTQYFGPGTRLTVL.

As regards this clone: The same CDR3 is also encoded by other DNA sequences in this sample. This chain connects TRBV5-1 to TRBJ1-1; weak D call: TRBD1 (5 bases). V was clipped by 2 bases and J by 0 bases, with 8 bases between them. This CDR3 region has 14 residues. Germline V gene data show CDR1 as SGHRS and CDR2 as YFSETQ. The CDR3 loop is CASSLGVMNTEAFF. The CDR3 DNA follows: TGCGCCAGCAGCTTAGGGGTCATGAACACTGAAGCTTTCTTT.

V is TRBV28 and J is TRBJ1-1; 8 bases line up with TRBD1. Germline values: CDR1 MDHEN, CDR2 SYDVKM. The CDR3 covers 15 residues. V gave up 6 bases and J gave up 4 bases; unmatched junction bases: 10. CDR3 in amino acids: CASSRNRGSVTEAFF. The CDR3 DNA reads as TGTGCCAGCAGCCGAAACAGGGGGTCAGTCACTGAAGCTTTCTTT. Full variable domain (missing parts from reference TRBV28 and TRBJ1-1): DVKVTQSSRYLVKRTGEKVFLECVQDMDHENMFWYRQDPGLGLRLIYFSYDVKMKEKGDIPEGYSVSREKKERFSLILESASTNQTSMYLCASSRNRGSVTEAFFGQGTRLTVV.

The gene calls are TRBV28 and TRBJ1-1; possible D gene TRBD1, 5 bases. Per the germline V gene, CDR1 is MDHEN and CDR2 is SYDVKM. V was shortened by 5 bases and J by 1 base, with 8 bases between the two germline ends. The CDR3 sequence is 13 residues long. In nucleotides, the CDR3 is TGTGCCAGCAGTCGACAGTCGAACACTGAAGCTTTCTTT. Amino acids: CASSRQSNTEAFF.

The chain joins TRBV19 to TRBJ1-4; 9 nucleotides agree with TRBD1. The junction had 7 bases not matched to a gene; V was cut back by 10 bases and J by 4 bases. In germline, CDR1 is LNHDA, CDR2 SQIVND (reference sequence). CDR3 length equals 14 residues. The CDR3 is CATKRTGVNEKLFF. CDR3 sequence (DNA): TGTGCCACTAAGCGGACAGGGGTTAATGAAAAACTGTTTTTT.

The sample holds a few counts of this clone. This chain joins TRBV9 and TRBJ1-6; D is ambiguous. Germline assignment: CDR1 SGDLS and CDR2 YYNGEE. The CDR3 has 13 residues. Trimming removed 0 bases from V and 13 bases from J, with 11 bases in between. The CDR3 loop reads CASSVVAEGPLHF. DNA for the CDR3: TGTGCCAGCAGCGTAGTTGCGGAGGGTCCCCTCCACTTT. Full variable domain (outside the CDR3, taken from reference TRBV9 and TRBJ1-6): DSGVTQTPKHLITATGQRVTLRCSPRSGDLSVYWYQQSLDQGLQFLIQYYNGEERAKGNILERFSAQQFPDLHSELNLSSLELGDSALYFCASSVVAEGPLHFGNGTRLTVT.

This chain joins TRBV7-8 and TRBJ1-3, with a tentative D call TRBD1 (6 bases). The CDR3 is 17 residues long. The germline CDR1 and CDR2 sequences are SGHVS and FQNEAQ. Deletions cut 3 bases from V and 0 bases from J, with 15 bases between. The CDR3: CASSFRRDTLSGNTIYF. CDR3 nucleotides: TGTGCCAGCAGCTTTCGCCGGGACACCCTCTCTGGAAACACCATATATTTT. Together with reference TRBV7-8 and TRBJ1-3, the CDR3 gives the full variable domain: GAGVSQSPRYKVAKRGQDVALRCDPISGHVSLFWYQQALGQGPEFLTYFQNEAQLDKSGLPSDRFFAERPEGSVSTLKIQRTQQEDSAVYLCASSFRRDTLSGNTIYFGEGSWLTVV.

In its sample, this clone was seen once. The chain joins TRBV20-1 to TRBJ2-3; the D gene is possibly TRBD1 (5 bases). CDR3 length: 14 residues. Germline loops: CDR1 DFQATT, CDR2 SNEGSKA (reference sequence). V was cut by 3 bases and J by 3 bases, with 13 bases left in between. This CDR3 is CSASGRESTDTQYF. CDR3 in DNA: TGCAGTGCTAGTGGCAGGGAATCAACAGATACGCAGTATTTT.

Here the CDR3 DNA reads TGTGCCAGCAGTGAATCATGGACAGACAGCACAGATACGCAGTATTTT. This codes for CASSESWTDSTDTQYF. The chain combines TRBV6-1 with TRBJ2-3; D may be TRBD1 (6 bases). The CDR3 runs to 16 residues. The germline V gene encodes CDR1 MNHNS and CDR2 SASEGT. The ends were cut back, 2 bases at V and 0 bases at J, with 12 bases in the middle.

The V and J genes are TRBV7-9 and TRBJ1-3, with D possibly TRBD1 on 5 matching bases. The CDR3 totals 16 residues. The ends were cut back, 5 bases at V and 0 bases at J, with 14 bases in the middle. The germline V gene encodes CDR1 SEHNR and CDR2 FQNEAQ (reference sequence). CDR3 nucleotides: TGTGCCAGCAGCCCAAGGGGTGGAAGCTCTGGAAACACCATATATTTT. Protein: CASSPRGGSSGNTIYF.

This chain uses TRBV19 with TRBJ1-6; D not certain. The CDR3 contains 13 residues. V lost 5 bases and J lost 7, with 9 bases in between. Germline lookup yields CDR1 LNHDA and CDR2 SQIVND (reference sequence). CDR3 sequence (DNA): TGTGCCAGTAGTGCCCTACTCAATTCACCCCTCCACTTT. It is translated as CASSALLNSPLHF.

The chain recombines TRBV2 with TRBJ1-5; 12 nucleotides agree with TRBD1. Losses at the gene ends were 6 bases for V and 2 bases for J; bases not matched to a gene: 5. The CDR3 spans 16 residues. In germline, CDR1 is SNHLY, CDR2 FYNNEI. CDR3: CASSYGTGGGNQPQHF. CDR3 nucleotide sequence: TGTGCCAGCAGCTACGGGACAGGGGGCGGCAATCAGCCCCAGCATTTT.

The V and J genes are TRBV5-4 and TRBJ1-2; 10 bases match TRBD1. Germline V gives CDR1 SGHNT, CDR2 YYREEE (reference sequence). The CDR3 consists of 15 residues. Losses at the gene ends were 3 bases for V and 6 bases for J; bases not matched to a gene: 8. The CDR3 DNA reads as TGTGCCAGCAGCTGGGCAACTGGGACAGGGGATGGCTACACCTTC. This translates into CASSWATGTGDGYTF. The whole variable domain, remainder taken from reference TRBV5-4 and TRBJ1-2, is ETGVTQSPTHLIKTRGQQVTLRCSSQSGHNTVSWYQQALGQGPQFIFQYYREEENGRGNFPPRFSGLQFPNYSSELNVNALELDDSALYLCASSWATGTGDGYTFGSGTRLTVV.

The chain uses TRBV2 and TRBJ2-4, with D maybe TRBD1 (6 bases). Germline V gene lookup returns CDR1 SNHLY and CDR2 FYNNEI. Trimming cost V 3 bases and J 6 bases, with 12 bases left between them. This CDR3 contains 14 residues. The CDR3 DNA reads TGTGCCAGCAGTGAGAACAGGGAAGGAAACATTCAGTACTTC. Protein product: CASSENREGNIQYF.

This chain links TRBV11-2 with TRBJ2-7; D possibly corresponds to TRBD2 (5 bases). Trimming shortened V by 5 bases and J by 4 bases, and 18 bases separated the two germline ends. The CDR3 is made up of 15 amino acids. In germline, CDR1 is SGHAT, CDR2 FQNNGV. The CDR3 is CASSLALANLYEQYF. The CDR3 region has the DNA TGTGCCAGCAGCCTAGCTTTGGCCAATCTTTACGAGCAGTACTTC.

The chain uses TRBV5-1 and TRBJ2-2; 9 positions match TRBD1. Germline CDR1 reads SGHRS; CDR2 reads YFSETQ. Trimming at V came to 0 bases and at J to 7 bases, leaving 7 bases not matched to a gene. CDR3 length: 16 amino acids. The CDR3 spells CASSLDGTGRSGELFF. CDR3 DNA sequence: TGCGCCAGCAGCTTGGATGGGACAGGGAGGAGCGGGGAGCTGTTTTTT.

This clone was recorded only once. The V gene is TRBV28, the J gene TRBJ2-1; possibly TRBD2 for D (6 bases). CDR1 and CDR2 (germline): MDHEN, SYDVKM. Deletions cut 1 base from V and 2 bases from J, with 12 bases between. The length of the CDR3 is 16 residues. This chain's CDR3 is CASSLLPSAAYNEQFF. As DNA, the CDR3 is TGTGCCAGCAGTTTATTGCCTAGCGCAGCCTACAATGAGCAGTTCTTC.

The chain links TRBV6-5 to TRBJ1-2; 9 bases are a match to TRBD1. This CDR3 region has 13 residues. Germline lookup yields CDR1 MNHEY and CDR2 SVGAGI. Trimming at V came to 6 bases and at J to 4 bases, leaving 3 bases not matched to a gene. The CDR3 nucleotides read TGTGCCAGCAGCAGACAGGGGGTCTATGGCTACACCTTC. Translated: CASSRQGVYGYTF.